These 25 T cell receptor beta chains share one sample of origin, sequenced in a study of T cell responses to AZD1222 COVID-19 vaccine. Assay: immunoSEQ multiplex PCR; the TCRdb copy retains only in-frame clones and omits some. The profile shows roughly 100,000 clones, around 90% of them singletons. The sample in question was peripheral blood, obtained on day 0 of AZD1222 vaccination. Receptors were obtained from an adult in good health.

This rearrangement joins TRBV23-1 to TRBJ1-1; no clear D gene. TRBV23-1 is labeled an ORF, and its function is uncertain. This CDR3 comprises 12 residues. Trimming removed 2 bases from V and 10 bases from J, with 11 bases in between. The CDR3, as DNA: TGCGCCAGCAGTCAAACAACCGGAGGAGCTTTCTTT. This sequence encodes CASSQTTGGAFF.

The chain recombines TRBV18 with TRBJ2-7, with TRBD2 matching over 15 bases. The CDR3 loop spans 17 amino acids. Germline CDR1 KGHSH, CDR2 LQKENI. V lost 1 base to trimming and J lost 1 base; unmatched junction nucleotides: 2. The CDR3 DNA reads as TGTGCCAGCTCACCACTCGGGACTAGCGGGGGGTCCTACGAGCAGTACTTC. Translated, it gives CASSPLGTSGGSYEQYF.

The chain recombines TRBV21-1 with TRBJ2-7; TRBD2, the D gene given by the table, was not confirmed from the DNA. TRBV21-1 is a pseudogene. CDR3 length: 12 amino acids. CDR3 region: CASSKLSYEQYV. As DNA, the CDR3 is TGTGCCAGCAGCAAACTGTCCTACGAGCAGTACGTC.

The chain combines TRBV29-1 with TRBJ2-1; 10 bases align to TRBD2. V lost 4 bases and J lost 4; bases outside the gene matches: 4. The germline gives CDR1 SQVTM, CDR2 ANQGSEA. The CDR3 is 14 amino acids. The CDR3 DNA reads TGCAGCGTTGGAGGGGGACTAGCGTACAATGAGCAGTTCTTC. Protein sequence: CSVGGGLAYNEQFF.

This chain connects TRBV4-2 to TRBJ1-2; D possibly corresponds to TRBD1 (5 bases). Trimming removed 4 bases at V and 5 bases at J, with 17 bases between. The CDR3 covers 15 residues. Germline lookup yields CDR1 LGHNA and CDR2 YNFKEQ. CDR3 bases: TGTGCCAGCAGCCCTCAGGGTCGGGAGGGATATGGCTACACCTTC. As protein: CASSPQGREGYGYTF.

The chain combines TRBV9 with TRBJ2-6; the D is unclear. Trimming shortened V by 0 bases and J by 0 bases, and 4 bases separated the two germline ends. Per germline, CDR1 SGDLS and CDR2 YYNGEE. The CDR3 extends over 15 amino acids. In DNA, the CDR3 is TGTGCCAGCAGCGTAGGGGCCTCTGGGGCCAACGTCCTGACTTTC. It specifies CASSVGASGANVLTF.

The chain uses TRBV7-8 and TRBJ1-1; 7 bases map to TRBD1. CDR1 and CDR2 from the germline V gene are SGHVS and FQNEAQ. With 4 bases clipped from V and 5 bases from J, the junction kept 10 bases outside the gene matches. The CDR3 length is 15 residues. The CDR3 sequence: CASSSFTGVGTEAFF. Here the CDR3 DNA reads TGTGCCAGCAGCTCTTTTACAGGGGTGGGAACTGAAGCTTTCTTT.

The rearrangement uses TRBV5-1 and TRBJ1-2; D may be TRBD1 (5 bases). The CDR3 spans 15 residues. The germline V and J ends were trimmed by 0 bases and 5 bases, with 14 bases remaining between them. The germline V gene has CDR1 SGHRS and CDR2 YFSETQ. CDR3 nucleotides: TGCGCCAGCAGCTTGGTTGGAGGAGGGGTGTATGGCTACACCTTC. Translated: CASSLVGGGVYGYTF.

The J gene is TRBJ1-2, the V gene TRBV7-9; 9 positions agree with TRBD1. The V and J ends lost 4 bases and 2 bases, in that order; junction bases with no gene match: 11. Germline V gene lookup returns CDR1 SEHNR and CDR2 FQNEAQ (reference sequence). CDR3 length equals 17 residues. Written as DNA, the CDR3 is TGTGCCAGCAGCTCCACAATACCGGGACAGGGAAACTATGGCTACACCTTC. Amino acids: CASSSTIPGQGNYGYTF.

This sequence joins TRBV27 and TRBJ1-5; 7 bases match TRBD1. Trimming at V came to 4 bases and at J to 2 bases, leaving 8 bases not matched to a gene. Germline-derived CDR1 and CDR2 are MNHEY and SMNVEV (reference sequence). This CDR3 has 16 residues. In DNA, the CDR3 is TGTGCCAGCAGTTGGAGGGGGCTCGATGGCAATCAGCCCCAGCATTTT. Translated, it gives CASSWRGLDGNQPQHF.

V and J are TRBV14 and TRBJ2-2, with D possibly matching TRBD2 (5 bases). The CDR3 is made up of 14 amino acids. Looked up from germline, CDR1 is SGHDN and CDR2 is FVKESK. V lost 0 bases and J 9 bases, leaving 11 bases between the germline ends. As DNA, the CDR3 is TGTGCCAGCAGCCAAGAGGGGAGAATTTGGGAGCTGTTTTTT. It is translated as CASSQEGRIWELFF.

The chain employs TRBV6-1 and TRBJ1-2; a weak D match, TRBD1 (6 bases). V dropped 4 bases and J dropped 5 bases, with 20 bases sitting between them. Germline lookup yields CDR1 MNHNS and CDR2 SASEGT. The CDR3 consists of 16 residues. As DNA, the CDR3 is TGTGCCAGCAGTGCTCCCGCCTCGACAGGATGGTATGGCTACACCTTC. Its translation is CASSAPASTGWYGYTF.

The J gene is TRBJ1-6, the V gene TRBV7-2; 8 bases are a match to TRBD1. Germline lookup yields CDR1 SGHTA and CDR2 FQGNSA. The length of the CDR3 is 12 residues. V lost 5 bases and J lost 14; bases outside the gene matches: 5. CDR3 in DNA: TGTGCCAGCAGCCCTCGGACAGGGACCCTCCACTTT. Its translation: CASSPRTGTLHF.

J is TRBJ1-2 and V is TRBV2; D is unclear. Trimming took off 3 bases at V and 3 bases at J, with 5 bases between the two ends. The V gene's germline CDR1 is SNHLY and CDR2 FYNNEI. This CDR3 has 12 amino acids. The CDR3: CASSETYYGYTF. The CDR3 nucleotides are TGTGCCAGCAGTGAGACCTACTATGGCTACACCTTC.

The chain combines TRBV4-3 with TRBJ2-1; 13 bases agree with TRBD2. The junction had 11 bases not matched to a gene; V was cut back by 0 bases and J by 9 bases. In germline, CDR1 is LGHNA, CDR2 YSLEER. The CDR3 runs to 18 residues. CDR3 coding DNA: TGCGCCAGCAGCCAAGATCCCCTCACTAGCGGGAGGGCGGGTGAGCAGTTCTTC. As protein: CASSQDPLTSGRAGEQFF.

This rearrangement joins TRBV6-1 to TRBJ2-3; D might be TRBD1 or TRBD2, each matching 6 bases. The V gene lost 2 bases and the J gene lost 2 bases, with 11 bases spanning the gap. Germline lookup yields CDR1 MNHNS and CDR2 SASEGT. The CDR3 is 15 amino acids. The CDR3 DNA is TGTGCCAGCAGTGAACCCGGGGGCAACACAGATACGCAGTATTTT. Translation gives CASSEPGGNTDTQYF.

The gene calls are TRBV29-1 and TRBJ2-5; 14 bases are shared with TRBD2. The germline V gene has CDR1 SQVTM and CDR2 ANQGSEA. The CDR3 extends over 13 amino acids. After removal of 6 bases from V and 5 bases from J, the junction contained 2 bases not matched to a gene. This chain's CDR3 is CSVTSGRGETQYF. The CDR3 DNA reads TGCAGCGTGACTAGCGGGAGGGGGGAGACCCAGTACTTC. The whole variable domain, remainder taken from reference TRBV29-1 and TRBJ2-5, is SAVISQKPSRDICQRGTSLTIQCQVDSQVTMMFWYRQQPGQSLTLIATANQGSEATYESGFVIDKFPISRPNLTFSTLTVSNMSPEDSSIYLCSVTSGRGETQYFGPGTRLLVL.

The chain combines TRBV18 with TRBJ1-5; D may be TRBD1 (6 bases). V shed 2 bases and J shed 5 bases, with 10 bases lying between them. The CDR3 runs to 14 residues. Germline V gene data show CDR1 as KGHSH and CDR2 as LQKENI. CDR3 in DNA: TGTGCCAGCTCACCAGCCAGGGGAGATCAGCCCCAGCATTTT. Its protein is CASSPARGDQPQHF.

This clone has more than one count but fewer than ten. The chain joins TRBV6-5 to TRBJ1-1, with TRBD1 identical over 10 bases. Trimming took 4 bases from V and 0 from J; bases not matched to a gene: 2. There are 15 residues in the CDR3. Germline CDR1 and CDR2: MNHEY and SVGAGI. CDR3 DNA sequence: TGTGCCAGCAGTTGGACAGGGGGTATGAACACTGAAGCTTTCTTT. Its translation is CASSWTGGMNTEAFF.

The rearrangement links TRBV18 to TRBJ1-5; D is ambiguous. The CDR3 consists of 13 residues. CDR1 and CDR2 (germline): KGHSH, LQKENI. Trimming stripped 5 bases from V and 4 bases from J, with 9 bases between. This chain's CDR3 is CASSGDRNQPQHF. The DNA for the CDR3 is TGTGCCAGCTCAGGAGACCGAAATCAGCCCCAGCATTTT.

This sequence joins TRBV3-1 (or the pseudogene TRBV3-2) and TRBJ1-2; no clear D. Trimming removed 3 bases at V and 2 bases at J, with 10 bases between. This CDR3 has 14 residues. The germline gives CDR1 LGHDT, CDR2 YNNKEL (reference sequence). DNA for the CDR3: TGTGCCAGCAGCCATCGAGGGTTCAACTATGGCTACACCTTC. Protein sequence: CASSHRGFNYGYTF.

This clone was recorded a few times. This chain connects TRBV4-3 to TRBJ1-5; TRBD1 agrees at 7 bases. Germline V lookup: CDR1 LGHNA, CDR2 YSLEER. The CDR3 contains 15 residues. The trim removed 0 bases at V and 4 bases at J, leaving 3 bases unmatched. CDR3 amino acids: CASSQDIRGNQPQHF. DNA for the CDR3: TGCGCCAGCAGCCAAGATATCAGGGGGAATCAGCCCCAGCATTTT.

On this clone itself: Its ends do not fully match the called genes, so a read error is possible. The gene calls are TRBV5-1 and TRBJ2-5, with D hard to call. The CDR3 length is 14 residues. CDR1 is SGHRS, CDR2 YFSETQ, per germline. The CDR3 nucleotides are TGTGCCAGCAGCCGCCTCGACCCGGGAGAGACCCAGTACTTC. Its translation is CASSRLDPGETQYF.

V and J are TRBV27 and TRBJ1-6; D perhaps matches TRBD1 (6 bases). This CDR3 is built from 15 residues. Trimming cost V 6 bases and J 3 bases, with 12 bases left between them. The germline gives CDR1 MNHEY, CDR2 SMNVEV (reference sequence). The CDR3 here is CASSPGQNYNSPLHF. The CDR3 nucleotides are TGTGCCAGCAGCCCAGGACAGAACTATAATTCACCCCTCCACTTT.

The chain joins TRBV27 to TRBJ1-2, with 9 bases aligning to TRBD1. This CDR3 is 14 amino acids long. The V gene's germline CDR1 is MNHEY and CDR2 SMNVEV (reference sequence). The V gene end was trimmed by 8 bases and the J gene end by 7 bases; junction bases not matched to a gene: 11. CDR3 region: CASCPAGDRAGYTF. The CDR3 DNA is TGTGCCAGCTGTCCAGCGGGGGACAGGGCTGGCTACACCTTC.